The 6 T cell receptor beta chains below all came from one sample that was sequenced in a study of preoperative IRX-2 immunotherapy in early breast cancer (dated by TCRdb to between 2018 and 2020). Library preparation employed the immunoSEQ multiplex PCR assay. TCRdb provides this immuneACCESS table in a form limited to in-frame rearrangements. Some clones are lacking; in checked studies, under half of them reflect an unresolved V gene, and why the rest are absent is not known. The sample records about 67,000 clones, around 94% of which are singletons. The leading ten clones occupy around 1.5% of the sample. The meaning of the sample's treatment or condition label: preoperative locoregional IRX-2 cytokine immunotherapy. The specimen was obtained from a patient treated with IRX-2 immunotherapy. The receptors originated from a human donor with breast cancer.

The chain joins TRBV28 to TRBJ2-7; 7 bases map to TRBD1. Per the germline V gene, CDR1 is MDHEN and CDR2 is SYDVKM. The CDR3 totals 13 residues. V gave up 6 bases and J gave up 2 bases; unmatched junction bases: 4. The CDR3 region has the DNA TGTGCCAGCAGGTCGACAGGGACCTACGAGCAGTACTTC. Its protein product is CASRSTGTYEQYF.

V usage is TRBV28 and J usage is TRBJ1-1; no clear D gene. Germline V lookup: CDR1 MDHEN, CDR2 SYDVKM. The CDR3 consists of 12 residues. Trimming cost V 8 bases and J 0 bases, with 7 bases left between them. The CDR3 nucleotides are TGTGCCAGCTCTACCCTGAACACTGAAGCTTTCTTT. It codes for CASSTLNTEAFF. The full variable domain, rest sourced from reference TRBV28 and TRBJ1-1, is DVKVTQSSRYLVKRTGEKVFLECVQDMDHENMFWYRQDPGLGLRLIYFSYDVKMKEKGDIPEGYSVSREKKERFSLILESASTNQTSMYLCASSTLNTEAFFGQGTRLTVV.

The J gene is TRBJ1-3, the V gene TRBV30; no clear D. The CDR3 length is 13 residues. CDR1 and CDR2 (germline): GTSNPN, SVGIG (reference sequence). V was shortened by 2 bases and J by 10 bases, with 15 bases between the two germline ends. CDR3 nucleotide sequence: TGTGCCTGGAGTAAAGGCCGTGTTAAGACCATATATTTT. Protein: CAWSKGRVKTIYF.

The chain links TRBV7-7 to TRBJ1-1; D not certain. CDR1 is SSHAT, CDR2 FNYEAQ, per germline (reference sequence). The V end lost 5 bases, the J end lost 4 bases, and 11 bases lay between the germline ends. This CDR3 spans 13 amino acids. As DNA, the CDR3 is TGTGCCAGCAGCCCGACTCGGGGCACTGAAGCTTTCTTT. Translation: CASSPTRGTEAFF.

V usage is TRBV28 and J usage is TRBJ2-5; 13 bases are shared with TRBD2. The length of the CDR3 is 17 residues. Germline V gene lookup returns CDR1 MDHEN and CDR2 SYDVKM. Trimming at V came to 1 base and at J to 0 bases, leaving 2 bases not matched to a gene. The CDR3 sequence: CASSLLLAGGNQETQYF. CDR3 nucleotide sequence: TGTGCCAGCAGTTTATTACTAGCGGGGGGGAACCAAGAGACCCAGTACTTC.

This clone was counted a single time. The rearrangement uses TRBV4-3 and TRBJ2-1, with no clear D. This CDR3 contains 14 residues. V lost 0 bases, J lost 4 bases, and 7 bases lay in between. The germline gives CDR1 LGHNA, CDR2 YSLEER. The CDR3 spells CASSQEFRYNEQFF. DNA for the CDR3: TGCGCCAGCAGCCAAGAATTTCGGTACAATGAGCAGTTCTTC.